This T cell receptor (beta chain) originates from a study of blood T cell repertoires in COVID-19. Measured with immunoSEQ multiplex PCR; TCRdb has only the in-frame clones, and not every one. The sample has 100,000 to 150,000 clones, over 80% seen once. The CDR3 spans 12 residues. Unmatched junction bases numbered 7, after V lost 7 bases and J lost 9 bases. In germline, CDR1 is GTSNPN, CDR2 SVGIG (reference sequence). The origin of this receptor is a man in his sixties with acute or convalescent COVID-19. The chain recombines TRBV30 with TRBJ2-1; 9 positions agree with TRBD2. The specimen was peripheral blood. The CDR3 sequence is CAYLGRGGEQFF. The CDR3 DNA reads TGTGCCTATCTTGGGCGGGGGGGTGAGCAGTTCTTC.